The 21 T cell receptor beta chains listed next were all sequenced from one sample in a study of blood T cells in healthy people across ages. A J-beta primer mix and a sample-barcoded 5' primer were used in a second PCR of about 7 to 12 cycles. TCRdb re-called the 5' RACE reads with MiXCR, one entry per CDR3 protein. The profile shows roughly 1 million distinct CDR3 sequences, less than 25% of them singletons. These records were also assigned to another study, of T cells of mothers and their children.

Sample: blood. The receptors come from a girl aged 2 to 9 in good health.

V is TRBV9 and J is TRBJ2-5; D not resolved. This CDR3 is built from 14 residues. Germline lookup yields CDR1 SGDLS and CDR2 YYNGEE. Trimming removed 0 bases from V and 2 bases from J, with 8 bases in between. DNA of the CDR3: TGTGCCAGCAGCGTAGGTGCACAGCAAGAGACCCAGTACTTC. Amino acids: CASSVGAQQETQYF.

The genes are TRBV11-1 and TRBJ2-7; the match to TRBD1 covers 9 bases. This CDR3 has 17 residues. The germline CDR1 and CDR2 sequences are SGHAT and FQDESV (reference sequence). Losses at the gene ends were 0 bases for V and 3 bases for J; bases not matched to a gene: 9. For the CDR3, the DNA is TGTGCCAGCAGCTTAGCGCATGGACAGGGGAAAAGCTACGAGCAGTACTTC. This codes for CASSLAHGQGKSYEQYF.

The chain couples TRBV2 to TRBJ2-7, with TRBD1 matching 9 bases. J lost 4 bases, V lost 7 bases, and 11 bases had no gene match. Germline lookup yields CDR1 SNHLY and CDR2 FYNNEI. This CDR3 is 15 amino acids long. CDR3 nucleotide sequence: TGTGCCAGCATGGGGGGGGACAGGGCGAGTTACGAGCAGTACTTC. This gives the protein CASMGGDRASYEQYF. The variable domain in full, with the rest retrieved from reference TRBV2 and TRBJ2-7, is EPEVTQTPSHQVTQMGQEVILRCVPISNHLYFYWYRQILGQKVEFLVSFYNNEISEKSEIFDDQFSVERPDGSNFTLKIRSTKLEDSAMYFCASMGGDRASYEQYFGPGTRLTVT.

This clonotype has just a few counts. The chain has TRBV29-1 and TRBJ2-2; no clear D. Looked up from germline, CDR1 is SQVTM and CDR2 is ANQGSEA. V lost 5 bases, J lost 1 base, and 8 bases lay in between. This CDR3 is built from 13 residues. The DNA for the CDR3 is TGCAGCGTTTTCGAAGGGAACACCGGGGAGCTGTTTTTT. As protein: CSVFEGNTGELFF.

The table lists this clonotype with a few counts. The chain uses TRBV7-2 and TRBJ1-3; the D is unclear. Trimming cost V 0 bases and J 8 bases, with 8 bases left between them. The CDR3 loop spans 13 amino acids. Looked up from germline, CDR1 is SGHTA and CDR2 is FQGNSA. The CDR3 loop is CASSLAVGDTIYF. The CDR3 nucleotides are TGTGCCAGCAGCTTAGCGGTGGGTGACACCATATATTTT.

The gene calls are TRBV12-3 or TRBV12-4 and TRBJ1-3, with a weak D call TRBD1 (6 bases). CDR3 length: 12 residues. Deletions cut 7 bases from V and 8 bases from J, with 12 bases between. The CDR3 spells CASTYRVDTIYF. In nucleotides, the CDR3 is TGTGCCAGCACCTACAGGGTTGACACCATATATTTT.

The chain combines TRBV5-1 with TRBJ2-1; TRBD2 matches at 14 bases. From germline, CDR1 is SGHRS and CDR2 YFSETQ. V lost 4 bases and J lost 6; bases outside the gene matches: 9. There are 17 residues in the CDR3. The CDR3 DNA is TGCGCCAGCAGCCCGGGACTAGCGGGAGTCTCTGGCAATGAGCAGTTCTTC. It translates to CASSPGLAGVSGNEQFF. Using reference TRBV5-1 and TRBJ2-1 for the parts outside the CDR3, the full variable domain is KAGVTQTPRYLIKTRGQQVTLSCSPISGHRSVSWYQQTPGQGLQFLFEYFSETQRNKGNFPGRFSGRQFSNSRSEMNVSTLELGDSALYLCASSPGLAGVSGNEQFFGPGTRLTVL.

The rearrangement joins TRBV29-1 to TRBJ2-1; 13 nucleotides align to TRBD2. The CDR3 length is 14 residues. CDR1 SQVTM and CDR2 ANQGSEA come from the germline V gene. V lost 4 bases, J lost 5 bases, and 2 bases stayed unmatched. The CDR3 spells CSVAGLAGDNEQFF. The CDR3 DNA reads as TGCAGCGTTGCTGGACTAGCGGGAGACAATGAGCAGTTCTTC.

The V gene is TRBV11-2, the J gene TRBJ2-6; D not resolved. Deletions cut 5 bases from V and 1 base from J, with 9 bases between. The CDR3 is made up of 15 amino acids. Germline V lookup: CDR1 SGHAT, CDR2 FQNNGV. CDR3 sequence reads: CASSTSTSGANVLTF. The CDR3 DNA follows: TGTGCCAGCAGCACCTCTACTTCTGGGGCCAACGTCCTGACTTTC.

V is TRBV7-9 and J is TRBJ2-2; TRBD1 is a possible D gene (6 bases). The CDR3 totals 15 residues. Germline V lookup: CDR1 SEHNR, CDR2 FQNEAQ (reference sequence). V shed 5 bases and J shed 6 bases, with 16 bases lying between them. The CDR3 DNA sequence: TGTGCCAGCAGCCACCGTGAACAGGGCCCCGGGGAGCTGTTTTTT. It specifies CASSHREQGPGELFF.

This clonotype was recorded a few times. The chain couples TRBV15 to TRBJ2-3; TRBD1 matches 10 bases. V was clipped by 0 bases and J by 2 bases; unmatched bases: 2. The CDR3 spans 16 residues. The germline gives CDR1 LNHNV, CDR2 YYDKDF (reference sequence). The CDR3 loop is CATSREGTGVTDTQYF. The CDR3 DNA follows: TGTGCCACCAGCAGAGAAGGGACAGGGGTCACAGATACGCAGTATTTT.

The chain links TRBV28 to TRBJ1-5; no firm D call. The CDR3 runs 14 residues. Germline CDR1 MDHEN, CDR2 SYDVKM. Trimming pared 1 base from V and 4 bases from J, leaving 8 bases between. CDR3 bases: TGTGCCAGCAGTTTATCTGCGGAGAATCAGCCCCAGCATTTT. As protein: CASSLSAENQPQHF.

This clonotype was detected only a few times. This sequence joins TRBV7-2 and TRBJ2-3; D might be TRBD2 (5 bases). The length of the CDR3 is 16 residues. Trimming cost V 4 bases and J 2 bases, with 16 bases left between them. The germline gives CDR1 SGHTA, CDR2 FQGNSA. The CDR3 DNA reads as TGTGCCAGCAGCTCCCCCCTGGAGCGGATCACAGATACGCAGTATTTT. Encoded protein: CASSSPLERITDTQYF.

This clonotype showed up just a few times. The rearrangement uses TRBV20-1 and TRBJ1-2; no definite D call. The CDR3 is 15 amino acids. Per germline, CDR1 DFQATT and CDR2 SNEGSKA (reference sequence). CDR3 bases: TGCAGCCGCCAAGGACTCCTGACGTCTAACTATGGCTACACCTTC. Its protein is CSRQGLLTSNYGYTF.

The chain recombines TRBV7-2 with TRBJ2-7, with 8 nucleotides matching TRBD2. With 2 bases clipped from V and 4 bases from J, the junction kept 7 bases outside the gene matches. There are 15 residues in the CDR3. Germline V gene data show CDR1 as SGHTA and CDR2 as FQGNSA. The CDR3 DNA reads TGTGCCAGCAGCTTATCCGTCCTAGCGGGTTACGAGCAGTACTTC. Its protein product is CASSLSVLAGYEQYF.

V and J are TRBV4-3 and TRBJ2-5, with 8 bases matching TRBD1. Germline V gene sequence: CDR1 LGHNA, CDR2 YSLEER. CDR3 length: 16 amino acids. Trimming took 0 bases from V and 4 from J; bases not matched to a gene: 7. In DNA, the CDR3 is TGCGCCAGCAGCCAAGACCCACAGGGGGGTGCAGAGACCCAGTACTTC. It codes for CASSQDPQGGAETQYF.

This rearrangement joins TRBV6-1 to TRBJ1-5, with D tentatively TRBD1 (6 bases). This CDR3 contains 13 residues. The V gene lost 6 bases and the J gene lost 2 bases, with 8 bases spanning the gap. Germline loops: CDR1 MNHNS, CDR2 SASEGT. The CDR3 DNA is TGTGCCAGCAGAAACAGGGGCAATCAGCCCCAGCATTTT. Residues: CASRNRGNQPQHF.

This clonotype has more than one count but fewer than ten. The chain links TRBV4-3 to TRBJ2-5; D remains unclear. V was pared by 4 bases and J by 5 bases, with 11 bases between. The germline V gene encodes CDR1 LGHNA and CDR2 YSLEER. CDR3 length: 13 amino acids. The CDR3 loop is CASSPSVEETQYF. CDR3 DNA sequence: TGCGCCAGCAGCCCATCAGTGGAGGAGACCCAGTACTTC.

The rearrangement links TRBV20-1 to TRBJ1-1; D may be TRBD1 (5 bases). Trimming took 1 base from V and 9 from J, leaving 18 bases between them. Germline-derived CDR1 and CDR2 are DFQATT and SNEGSKA (reference sequence). This CDR3 is 14 amino acids long. In DNA, the CDR3 is TGCAGTGCTAGAGGGGTCATGGGGGAAGATCAAGCTTTCTTT. The encoded protein is CSARGVMGEDQAFF.

The rearrangement uses TRBV5-1 and TRBJ2-7; 7 bases agree with TRBD2. Per the germline V gene, CDR1 is SGHRS and CDR2 is YFSETQ. V lost 3 bases to trimming and J lost 5 bases; unmatched junction nucleotides: 8. The CDR3 is 14 amino acids. The DNA for the CDR3 is TGCGCCAGCAGCTGGCGGCTAGCGGACGACGAGCAGTACTTC. It specifies CASSWRLADDEQYF. Together with reference TRBV5-1 and TRBJ2-7, the CDR3 gives the full variable domain: KAGVTQTPRYLIKTRGQQVTLSCSPISGHRSVSWYQQTPGQGLQFLFEYFSETQRNKGNFPGRFSGRQFSNSRSEMNVSTLELGDSALYLCASSWRLADDEQYFGPGTRLTVT.

The chain employs TRBV11-2 and TRBJ2-5, with 7 bases identical to TRBD2. The J call may be incorrect, as the DNA end agrees better with TRBJ2-1. CDR3 length: 16 residues. Germline values: CDR1 SGHAT, CDR2 FQNNGV. The CDR3 nucleotides read TGTGCCAGCAGCTTACTAGCCGGACTAGAGTACAATGAGCAGTTCTTC. This sequence encodes CASSLLAGLEYNEQFF.